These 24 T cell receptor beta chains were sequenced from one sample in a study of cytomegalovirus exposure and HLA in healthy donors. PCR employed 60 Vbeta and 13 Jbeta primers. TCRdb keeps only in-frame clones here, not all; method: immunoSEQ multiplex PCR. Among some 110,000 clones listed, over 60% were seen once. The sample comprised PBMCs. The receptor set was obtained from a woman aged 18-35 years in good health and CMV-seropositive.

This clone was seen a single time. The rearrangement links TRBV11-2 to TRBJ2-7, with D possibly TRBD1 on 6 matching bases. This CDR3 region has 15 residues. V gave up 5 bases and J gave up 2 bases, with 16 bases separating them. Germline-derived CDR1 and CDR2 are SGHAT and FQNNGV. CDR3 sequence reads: CASSLFRDNTYEQYF. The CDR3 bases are TGTGCCAGCAGCCTCTTCCGGGACAATACCTACGAGCAGTACTTC.

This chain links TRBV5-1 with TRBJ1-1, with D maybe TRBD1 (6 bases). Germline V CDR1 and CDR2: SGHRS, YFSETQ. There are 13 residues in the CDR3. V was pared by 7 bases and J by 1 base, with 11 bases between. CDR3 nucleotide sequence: TGCGCCAGCCGTCGGGACACGAACACTGAAGCTTTCTTT. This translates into CASRRDTNTEAFF.

CDR3 nucleotides: TGTGCCAGCAGTTATGGGCTAGCGCCGGGCGAGCAGTACTTC. Translated, it gives CASSYGLAPGEQYF. The chain carries TRBV6-6 and TRBJ2-7, with TRBD2 as a possible D gene (6 bases). Trimming stripped 3 bases from V and 6 bases from J, with 15 bases between. The CDR3 has 14 residues. Germline lookup yields CDR1 MNHNY and CDR2 SVGAGI (reference sequence).

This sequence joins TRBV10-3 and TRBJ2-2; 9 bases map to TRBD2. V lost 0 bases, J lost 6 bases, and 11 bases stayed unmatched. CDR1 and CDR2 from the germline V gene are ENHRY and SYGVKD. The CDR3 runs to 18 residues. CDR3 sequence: CAISESLALAGSAGELFF. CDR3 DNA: TGTGCCATCAGTGAGTCGTTGGCGCTAGCGGGATCTGCCGGGGAGCTGTTTTTT.

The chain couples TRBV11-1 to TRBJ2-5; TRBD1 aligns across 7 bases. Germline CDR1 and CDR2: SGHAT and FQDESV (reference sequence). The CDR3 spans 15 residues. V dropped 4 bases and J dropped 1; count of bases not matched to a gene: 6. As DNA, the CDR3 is TGTGCCAGCAGCTGGCAACAGGGGTTCCAAGAGACCCAGTACTTC. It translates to CASSWQQGFQETQYF.

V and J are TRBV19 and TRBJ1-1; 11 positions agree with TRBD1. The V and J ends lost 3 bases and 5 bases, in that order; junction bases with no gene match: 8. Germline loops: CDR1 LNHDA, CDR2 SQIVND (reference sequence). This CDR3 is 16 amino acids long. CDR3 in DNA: TGTGCCAGTAGTATTGGGGGACAGGGGGTGGAAACTGAAGCTTTCTTT. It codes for CASSIGGQGVETEAFF.

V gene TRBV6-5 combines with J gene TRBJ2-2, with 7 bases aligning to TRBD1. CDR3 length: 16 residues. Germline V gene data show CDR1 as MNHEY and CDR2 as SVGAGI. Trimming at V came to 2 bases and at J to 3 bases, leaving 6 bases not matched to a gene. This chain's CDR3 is CASSYTNRGYTGELFF. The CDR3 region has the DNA TGTGCCAGCAGTTACACAAACAGGGGTTACACCGGGGAGCTGTTTTTT.

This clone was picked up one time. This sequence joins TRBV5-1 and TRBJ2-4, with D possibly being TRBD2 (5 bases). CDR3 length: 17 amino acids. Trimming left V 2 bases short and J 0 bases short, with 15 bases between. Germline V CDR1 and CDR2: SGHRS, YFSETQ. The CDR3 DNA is TGCGCCAGCAGCTTCGCCGGAGGTTTACTAGCCAAAAACATTCAGTACTTC. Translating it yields CASSFAGGLLAKNIQYF. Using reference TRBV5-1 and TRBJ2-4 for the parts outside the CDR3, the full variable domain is KAGVTQTPRYLIKTRGQQVTLSCSPISGHRSVSWYQQTPGQGLQFLFEYFSETQRNKGNFPGRFSGRQFSNSRSEMNVSTLELGDSALYLCASSFAGGLLAKNIQYFGAGTRLSVL.

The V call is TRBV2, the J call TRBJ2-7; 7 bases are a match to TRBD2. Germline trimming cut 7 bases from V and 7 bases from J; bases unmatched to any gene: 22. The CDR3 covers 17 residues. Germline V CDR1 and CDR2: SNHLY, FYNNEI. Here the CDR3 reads CASTLWEGPGERWEQYF. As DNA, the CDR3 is TGTGCCAGCACCCTATGGGAGGGTCCCGGAGAAAGGTGGGAGCAGTACTTC.

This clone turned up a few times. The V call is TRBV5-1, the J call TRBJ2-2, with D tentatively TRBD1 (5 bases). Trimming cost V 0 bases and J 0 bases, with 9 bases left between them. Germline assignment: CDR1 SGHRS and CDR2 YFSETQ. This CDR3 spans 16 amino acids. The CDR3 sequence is CASSLDVTANTGELFF. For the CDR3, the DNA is TGCGCCAGCAGCTTGGACGTGACAGCGAACACCGGGGAGCTGTTTTTT.

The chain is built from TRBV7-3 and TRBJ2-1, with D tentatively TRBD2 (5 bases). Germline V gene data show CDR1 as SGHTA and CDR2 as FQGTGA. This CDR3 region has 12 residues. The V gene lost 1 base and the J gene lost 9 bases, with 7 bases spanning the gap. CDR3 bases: TGTGCCAGCAGCTTAAATCGGGGTGAGCAGTTCTTC. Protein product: CASSLNRGEQFF.

The DNA for the CDR3 is TGTGCCAGCAGTCCTGGGAGGTCAGACCAGCATTTT. Its translation is CASSPGRSDQHF. The chain has TRBV6-6 and TRBJ1-5; D uncertain. This CDR3 region has 12 residues. Trimming took off 5 bases at V and 12 bases at J, with 14 bases between the two ends. Germline V CDR1 and CDR2: MNHNY, SVGAGI (reference sequence).

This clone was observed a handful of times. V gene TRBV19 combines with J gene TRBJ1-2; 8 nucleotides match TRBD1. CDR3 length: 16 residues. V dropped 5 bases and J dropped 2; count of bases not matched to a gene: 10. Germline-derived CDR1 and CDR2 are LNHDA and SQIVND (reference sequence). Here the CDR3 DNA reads TGTGCCAGTAGTTGGGGGAGGAGGGACAGGAACTATGGCTACACCTTC. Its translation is CASSWGRRDRNYGYTF.

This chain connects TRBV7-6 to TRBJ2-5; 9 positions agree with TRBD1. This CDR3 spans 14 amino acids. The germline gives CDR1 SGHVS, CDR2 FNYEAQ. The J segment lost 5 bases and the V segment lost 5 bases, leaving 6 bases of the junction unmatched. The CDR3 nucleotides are TGTGCCAGCAGCCAGACAGGGGGTGATGAGACCCAGTACTTC. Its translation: CASSQTGGDETQYF.

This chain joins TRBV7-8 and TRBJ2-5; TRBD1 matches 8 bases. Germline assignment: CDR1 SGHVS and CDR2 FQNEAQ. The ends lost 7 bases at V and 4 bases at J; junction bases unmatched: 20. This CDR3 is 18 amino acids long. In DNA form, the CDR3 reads TGTGCCAGCACCCCTTCTCTGGGCGACAGGGGATTTCGAGAGACCCAGTACTTC. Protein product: CASTPSLGDRGFRETQYF.

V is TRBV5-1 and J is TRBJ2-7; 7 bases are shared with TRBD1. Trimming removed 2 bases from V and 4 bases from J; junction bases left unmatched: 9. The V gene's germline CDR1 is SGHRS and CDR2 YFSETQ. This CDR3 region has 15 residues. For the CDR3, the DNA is TGCGCCAGCAGCTTTCGACAGGGCCTAGCTTACGAGCAGTACTTC. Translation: CASSFRQGLAYEQYF.

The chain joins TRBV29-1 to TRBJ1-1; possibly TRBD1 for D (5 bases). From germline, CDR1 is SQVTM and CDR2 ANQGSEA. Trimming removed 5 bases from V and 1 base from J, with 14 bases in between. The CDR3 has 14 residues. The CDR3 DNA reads TGCAGCGTTATCCCCAGGGTTGGGAACACTGAAGCTTTCTTT. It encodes CSVIPRVGNTEAFF.

The DNA of the CDR3 is TGTGCCAGCAGCTTTTCCGTTGGGCCGCGTTACGAGCAGTACTTC. Its translation: CASSFSVGPRYEQYF. The V call is TRBV11-1, the J call TRBJ2-7; no reliable D call. Trimming shortened V by 3 bases and J by 4 bases, and 16 bases separated the two germline ends. CDR3 length equals 15 residues. Germline lookup yields CDR1 SGHAT and CDR2 FQDESV (reference sequence).

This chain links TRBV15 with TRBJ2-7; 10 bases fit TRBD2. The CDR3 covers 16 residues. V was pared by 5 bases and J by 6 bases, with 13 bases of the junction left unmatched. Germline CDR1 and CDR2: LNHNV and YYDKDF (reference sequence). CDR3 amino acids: CATSPHGASGSPEQYF. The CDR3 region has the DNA TGTGCCACCAGCCCTCATGGGGCTAGCGGGAGCCCCGAGCAGTACTTC.

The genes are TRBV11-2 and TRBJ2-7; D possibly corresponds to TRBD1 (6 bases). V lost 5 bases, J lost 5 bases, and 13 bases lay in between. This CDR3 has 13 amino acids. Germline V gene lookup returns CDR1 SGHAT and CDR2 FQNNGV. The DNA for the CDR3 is TGTGCCAGCAGCGGGCAGGGGCCGGACGAGCAGTACTTC. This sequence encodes CASSGQGPDEQYF.

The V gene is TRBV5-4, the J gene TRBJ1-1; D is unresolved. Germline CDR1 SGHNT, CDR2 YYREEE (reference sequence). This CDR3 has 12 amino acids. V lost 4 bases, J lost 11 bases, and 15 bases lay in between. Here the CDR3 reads CASSINYRAAFF. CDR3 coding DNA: TGTGCCAGCAGCATAAACTACCGCGCGGCTTTCTTT.

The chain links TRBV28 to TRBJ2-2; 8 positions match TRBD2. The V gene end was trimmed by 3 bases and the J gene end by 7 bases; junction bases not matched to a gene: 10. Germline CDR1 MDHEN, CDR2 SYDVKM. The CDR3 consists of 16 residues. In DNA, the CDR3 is TGTGCCAGCAGTTTGAGCTCGGGGGGGTTTGGCGGGGAGCTGTTTTTT. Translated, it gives CASSLSSGGFGGELFF.

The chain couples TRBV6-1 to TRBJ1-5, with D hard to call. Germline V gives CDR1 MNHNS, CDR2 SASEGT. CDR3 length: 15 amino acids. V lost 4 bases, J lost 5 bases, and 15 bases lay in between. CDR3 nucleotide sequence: TGTGCCAGCAGTGTAGACCTGAGAAGCGATCAGCCCCAGCATTTT. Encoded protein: CASSVDLRSDQPQHF.

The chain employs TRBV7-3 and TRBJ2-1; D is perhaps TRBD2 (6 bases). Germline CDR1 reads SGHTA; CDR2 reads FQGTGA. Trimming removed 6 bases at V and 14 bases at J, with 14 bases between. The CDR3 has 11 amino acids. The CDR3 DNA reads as TGTGCCAGCAGTACCGGGACTCGCAAGTTCTTC. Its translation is CASSTGTRKFF.